The rows below give T cell receptor beta chains drawn from one sample of a study of response to subunit inactivated influenza vaccine. MiXCR, applied by TCRdb to the RT-PCR reads, yields one record per CDR3 protein. The sample lists approximately 530,000 distinct CDR3 sequences; under 9% were seen once. The sample was PBMCs from blood, taken 23 months after vaccination. These receptors came from a man aged 45-69 years who received an inactivated influenza vaccine. Each CDR3 is given with its conserved first and last residue. Fields, in order: V gene, D gene, clone size, J gene, CDR3 DNA, CDR3 protein. A D gene is named only where the DNA matches it firmly. Size tells how often a clone was seen (once, few, many) or the class of an expanded clone, and some rows leave it out.

V: TRBV5-1; D: TRBD1; size: -; J: TRBJ1-4; DNA: TGCGCCAGCAGCTTTGGACAGGAGAAAAAGTTCGAAAAACTGTTTTTT; CDR3: CASSFGQEKKFEKLFF
V: TRBV24-1; D: TRBD1; size: -; J: TRBJ2-2; DNA: TGTGCCACCAGTGATTTTCCGACAGGGCGGTCCGGGGAGCTGTTTTTT; CDR3: CATSDFPTGRSGELFF
V: TRBV5-1; D: -; size: few; J: TRBJ1-2; DNA: TGCGCCAGCAGCCCACTGTCCGGACAAGACCTTTATGGCTACACCTTC; CDR3: CASSPLSGQDLYGYTF
V: TRBV5-1; D: -; size: few; J: TRBJ2-7; DNA: TGCGCCAGCAGCACCCGGACAGCGCGTGACGAGCAGTACTTC; CDR3: CASSTRTARDEQYF
V: TRBV24-1; D: TRBD2; size: many; J: TRBJ2-2; DNA: TGTGCCACCAGTGACGGTAGCGGGAGGCCATCGAACACCGGGGAGCTGTTTTTT; CDR3: CATSDGSGRPSNTGELFF
V: TRBV5-1; D: -; size: -; J: TRBJ2-5; DNA: TGCGCCAGCAGCTTGGTCTCTAGCCGAGAGACCCAGTACTTC; CDR3: CASSLVSSRETQYF
V: TRBV20-1; D: -; size: -; J: TRBJ2-1; DNA: TGCAGTGCTAGAGTTAGCGGACTTTACAATGAGCAGTTCTTC; CDR3: CSARVSGLYNEQFF
V: TRBV5-1; D: -; size: many; J: TRBJ1-1; DNA: TGCGCCAGCAGCTTCTTCGCTGACAGGATCAACACTGAAGCTTTCTTT; CDR3: CASSFFADRINTEAFF
V: TRBV2; D: -; size: many; J: TRBJ2-2; DNA: TGTGCCAGAAGGACCGACTCAGGGGAGCTGTTTTTT; CDR3: CARRTDSGELFF
V: TRBV20-1; D: -; size: many; J: TRBJ2-2; DNA: TGCAGCGAGCGGGTTCTCGACATTAACACCGGGGAGCTGTTTTTT; CDR3: CSERVLDINTGELFF
V: TRBV5-1; D: -; size: few; J: TRBJ1-1; DNA: TGCGCCAGCAGCTCCGAACTTATCGCTGAAGCTTTCTTT; CDR3: CASSSELIAEAFF
V: TRBV7-9; D: TRBD1; size: many; J: TRBJ2-2; DNA: TGTGCCAGCAGCTTAGGGACAGGCGCCGCCGGGGAGCTGTTTTTT; CDR3: CASSLGTGAAGELFF
V: TRBV27; D: -; size: -; J: TRBJ1-1; DNA: TGTGCCAGCAGTTTATCGATAGGGGTGGGCACTGAAGCTTTCTTT; CDR3: CASSLSIGVGTEAFF
V: TRBV4-1; D: -; size: many; J: TRBJ2-7; DNA: TGCGCCAGCAGCCAGGACACCTACGAGCAGTACTTC; CDR3: CASSQDTYEQYF
V: TRBV25-1; D: TRBD1; size: -; J: TRBJ2-1; DNA: TGTGCCAGCAGTGAACTGGGACAGGGGGTCGGGAATGAGCAGTTCTTC; CDR3: CASSELGQGVGNEQFF
V: TRBV20-1; D: TRBD2; size: -; J: TRBJ2-7; DNA: TGCAGTGCTCCCGCGCCGGGAGGATCCTACGAGCAGTACTTC; CDR3: CSAPAPGGSYEQYF
V: TRBV7-9; D: TRBD1; size: many; J: TRBJ1-1; DNA: TGTGCCAGCAGCTTAGAGGGGGCAGGCACTGAAGCTTTCTTT; CDR3: CASSLEGAGTEAFF
V: TRBV29-1; D: -; size: many; J: TRBJ2-3; DNA: TGCAGCGTTGAAGATCCCATCGGACTAACAGATACGCAGTATTTT; CDR3: CSVEDPIGLTDTQYF
V: TRBV24-1; D: -; size: few; J: TRBJ2-1; DNA: TGTGCCACCAGTGACCCCTCCGCCAGCCTCTACAATGAGCAGTTCTTC; CDR3: CATSDPSASLYNEQFF
V: TRBV10-3; D: -; size: -; J: TRBJ2-4; DNA: TGTGCCATCAGTGAGCGGGCGGCAGGGTTAGGGGACATTCAGTACTTC; CDR3: CAISERAAGLGDIQYF
V: TRBV20-1; D: TRBD1; size: few; J: TRBJ1-1; DNA: TGCAGTGCTGGACAGGGGTCTCTGCGAGCTTTCTTT; CDR3: CSAGQGSLRAFF
V: TRBV7-7; D: -; size: -; J: TRBJ2-1; DNA: TGTGCTAGCAGCCCCGGACCTAGCAATGAGCAGTTCTTC; CDR3: CASSPGPSNEQFF
V: TRBV28; D: TRBD2; size: many; J: TRBJ2-2; DNA: TGTGCCAGCAGTTTGCTAGCGGGAGGGCCCTACGGTGGGGAGCTGTTTTTT; CDR3: CASSLLAGGPYGGELFF
V: TRBV29-1; D: TRBD2; size: -; J: TRBJ2-7; DNA: TGCGGCGTCCAGCGGGGCTCCTACGAGCAGTACTTC; CDR3: CGVQRGSYEQYF